The rows below give T cell receptor beta chains drawn from one sample of a study of T cell changes during pregnancy in multiple sclerosis. Method: immunoSEQ multiplex PCR; TCRdb's copy keeps in-frame clones and lacks some. The data hold over 45,000 clones, with about 89% observed a single time. This sample comprised peripheral blood, obtained after pregnancy. The receptors shown here come from a female donor with multiple sclerosis, enrolled in a pregnancy study. CDR3s include the opening cysteine and the closing phenylalanine or tryptophan. Fields, in order: clone size, V gene, J gene, D gene, CDR3 protein, CDR3 DNA. D genes are given only for firm matches. Clone size is given for some rows only: seen once, a few or many times, or a class if the clone is expanded.

-	TRBV9	TRBJ1-4	-	CASSNPSWGVTNEKLFF	TGTGCCAGCAGTAACCCCAGCTGGGGAGTCACTAATGAAAAACTGTTTTTT
few	TRBV5-1	TRBJ1-1	-	CASRTDGTEAFF	TGCGCCAGCAGAACCGACGGGACTGAAGCTTTCTTT
-	TRBV6-5	TRBJ2-1	-	CASRTPGNEQFF	TGTGCCAGCAGGACCCCCGGGAATGAGCAGTTCTTC
-	TRBV7-7	TRBJ2-7	TRBD1	CASSLAPGTGFYEQYF	TGTGCTAGCAGCTTAGCGCCGGGGACAGGGTTCTACGAGCAGTACTTC
-	TRBV4-3	TRBJ2-2	-	CASSQDYGLAGRTGELFF	TGCGCCAGCAGCCAAGATTACGGCTTGGCAGGGCGGACCGGGGAGCTGTTTTTT
-	TRBV6-6	TRBJ1-5	TRBD1	CASSETGYSNQPQHF	TGTGCCAGCAGTGAGACAGGGTATAGCAATCAGCCCCAGCATTTT
-	TRBV4-3	TRBJ2-7	-	CASSQIQGSETYEQYF	TGCGCCAGCAGCCAAATTCAGGGCTCCGAAACCTACGAGCAGTACTTC
-	TRBV9	TRBJ1-1	-	CASSLSGSTEAFF	TGTGCCAGCAGCTTGTCGGGGAGCACTGAAGCTTTCTTT
-	TRBV19	TRBJ2-7	-	CASSIRRRQGESHEQYF	TGTGCCAGTAGTATACGCCGAAGGCAGGGTGAGTCCCACGAGCAGTACTTC
once	TRBV9	TRBJ2-1	-	CASSVEYMFF	TGTGCCAGCAGCGTAGAATATATGTTCTTC
once	TRBV5-1	TRBJ2-2	TRBD2	CASSPGPSGGDTGELFF	TGCGCCAGCAGCCCCGGCCCTAGCGGGGGAGACACCGGGGAGCTGTTTTTT
-	TRBV28	TRBJ1-5	-	CASSLRYPNQPQHF	TGTGCCAGCAGTCTCAGGTATCCAAATCAGCCCCAGCATTTT
-	TRBV5-1	TRBJ1-6	TRBD1	CASSLAGGSYNSPLHF	TGCGCCAGCAGCTTGGCAGGGGGATCCTATAATTCACCCCTCCACTTT
once	TRBV4-1	TRBJ2-5	TRBD2	CASSQGGGLAQETQYF	TGCGCCAGCAGCCAAGGGGGGGGTCTGGCCCAAGAGACCCAGTACTTC
once	TRBV29-1	TRBJ2-5	-	CSVEEEVGSGETQYF	TGCAGCGTTGAAGAGGAGGTGGGGTCGGGGGAGACCCAGTACTTC
-	TRBV9	TRBJ2-5	TRBD2	CASSALGLAGTETQYF	TGTGCCAGCAGCGCCCTCGGACTAGCGGGGACGGAGACCCAGTACTTC
-	TRBV6-5	TRBJ1-2	TRBD1	CASSYSDRGGYTF	TGTGCCAGCAGTTACTCCGACAGGGGTGGCTACACCTTC
once	TRBV6-1	TRBJ1-1	TRBD1	CASAWTGGETEAFF	TGTGCCAGCGCATGGACAGGGGGCGAAACTGAAGCTTTCTTT
few	TRBV19	TRBJ1-1	-	CASSSGEAFF	TGTGCCAGTAGTAGCGGTGAAGCTTTCTTT
-	TRBV6-1	TRBJ1-6	TRBD1	CASSDGTGGLWNSPLHF	TGTGCCAGCAGTGATGGGACAGGGGGCTTGTGGAATTCACCCCTCCACTTT
-	TRBV18	TRBJ1-1	-	CASSGRRNTEAFF	TGTGCCAGCTCGGGCAGGCGGAACACTGAAGCTTTCTTT
-	TRBV30	TRBJ1-1	-	CAWSGYGEAFF	TGTGCCTGGTCGGGTTACGGTGAAGCTTTCTTT
-	TRBV27	TRBJ2-7	-	CASSFDRDSSYEQYF	TGTGCCAGCAGTTTCGACCGGGATAGCTCCTACGAGCAGTACTTC
-	TRBV4-2	TRBJ2-7	TRBD2	CASSQEASGGSYEQYF	TGTGCCAGCAGCCAAGAGGCTAGCGGGGGCTCCTACGAGCAGTACTTC
-	TRBV11-2	TRBJ2-3	-	CASSLLARSTDTQYF	TGTGCCAGCAGCTTACTAGCGAGGAGCACAGATACGCAGTATTTT
-	TRBV5-5	TRBJ1-2	-	CASSYDRIVNYGYTF	TGTGCCAGCAGCTATGACAGGATAGTGAACTATGGCTACACCTTC
-	TRBV7-9	TRBJ2-7	TRBD1	CASSLLIDRDEQYF	TGTGCCAGCAGCTTATTAATAGACAGGGACGAGCAGTACTTC
-	TRBV15	TRBJ2-2	TRBD1	CATSRGRGQDTGELFF	TGTGCCACCAGCAGAGGTCGGGGACAGGACACCGGGGAGCTGTTTTTT
-	TRBV7-2	TRBJ2-1	TRBD1	CASSRQPGQPLNPDNEQFF	TGTGCCAGCAGCCGACAGCCGGGACAGCCACTTAACCCGGACAATGAGCAGTTCTTC
-	TRBV5-1	TRBJ2-3	TRBD2	CASSEALAGGPADTQYF	TGCGCCAGCAGCGAGGCCTTGGCGGGGGGGCCGGCAGATACGCAGTATTTT
-	TRBV7-2	TRBJ1-1	-	CASSLTLRTEFREAFF	TGTGCCAGCAGCTTAACCCTCCGGACAGAATTCCGTGAAGCTTTCTTT
-	TRBV18	TRBJ1-2	TRBD1	CASSPPGTGGASGGYTF	TGTGCCAGCTCACCACCCGGGACAGGGGGAGCCTCGGGTGGCTACACCTTC
-	TRBV14	TRBJ1-2	-	CASSQEFGGATNYGYTF	TGTGCCAGCAGCCAAGAATTCGGCGGGGCAACAAACTATGGCTACACCTTC
-	TRBV29-1	TRBJ1-1	-	CSVGGRSEAFF	TGCAGCGTTGGCGGGCGTTCTGAAGCTTTCTTT
-	TRBV28	TRBJ2-2	TRBD2	CASRVGGRTSDGELFF	TGTGCCAGCAGGGTTGGCGGTCGTACTAGCGACGGGGAGCTGTTTTTT
-	TRBV19	TRBJ2-2	-	CATSELFF	TGTGCCACCTCGGAGCTGTTTTTT
-	TRBV10-2	TRBJ1-5	-	CASTPGQGSYQPQHF	TGCGCCAGCACTCCGGGGCAGGGGTCCTATCAGCCCCAGCATTTT
-	TRBV28	TRBJ2-6	-	CASSLQGYGANVLTF	TGTGCCAGCAGTTTACAGGGGTATGGGGCCAACGTCCTGACTTTC
once	TRBV19	TRBJ2-3	TRBD2	CASRLGGVEDTQYF	TGTGCCAGTAGGCTGGGAGGGGTCGAAGATACGCAGTATTTT
-	TRBV11-2	TRBJ1-1	-	CASSLFSTAGNTEAFF	TGTGCCAGCAGCTTATTTTCGACAGCAGGGAACACTGAAGCTTTCTTT
-	TRBV15	TRBJ2-5	TRBD2	CATSRLGTSADGTQYF	TGTGCCACCAGCAGACTGGGGACTAGCGCGGATGGGACCCAGTACTTC